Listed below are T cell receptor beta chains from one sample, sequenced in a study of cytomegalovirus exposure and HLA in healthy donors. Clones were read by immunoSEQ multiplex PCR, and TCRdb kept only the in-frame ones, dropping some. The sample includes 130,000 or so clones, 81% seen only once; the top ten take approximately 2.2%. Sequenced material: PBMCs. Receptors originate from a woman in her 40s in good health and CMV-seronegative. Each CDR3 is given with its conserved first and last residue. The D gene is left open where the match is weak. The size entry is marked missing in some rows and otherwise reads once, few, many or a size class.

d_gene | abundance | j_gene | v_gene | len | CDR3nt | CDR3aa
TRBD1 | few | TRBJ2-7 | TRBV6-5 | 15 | TGTGCCAGCAGTTCCATCGATGGACAGGGGTACGAGCAGTACTTC | CASSSIDGQGYEQYF
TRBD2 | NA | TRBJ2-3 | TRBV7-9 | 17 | TGTGCCAGCAGCGCGGGGACTAGCGGGGGGAACACAGATACGCAGTATTTT | CASSAGTSGGNTDTQYF
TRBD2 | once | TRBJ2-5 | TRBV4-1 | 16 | TGCGCCAGCAGCCTCGCTAGCGGCACCCTCCAAGAGACCCAGTACTTC | CASSLASGTLQETQYF
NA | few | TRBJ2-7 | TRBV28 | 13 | TGTGCCAGCAGTCCCGACAGTTCCTACGAGCAGTACTTC | CASSPDSSYEQYF
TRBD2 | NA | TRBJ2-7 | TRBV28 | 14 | TGTGCCAGCAGTATAACTAGCGGTCGTTTCGAGCAGTACTTC | CASSITSGRFEQYF
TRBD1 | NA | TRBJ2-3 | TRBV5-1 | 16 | TGCGCCAGCAGCGACGGACAGGGGTTTGGCACAGATACGCAGTATTTT | CASSDGQGFGTDTQYF
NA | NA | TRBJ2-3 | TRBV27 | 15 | TGTGCCAGCAGTTTAGCCAGGGGGGTCCCAGATACGCAGTATTTT | CASSLARGVPDTQYF
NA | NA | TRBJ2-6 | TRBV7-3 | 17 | TGTGCCAGCAGGGAGTTCCAGGGTAGCTCTGGGGCCAACGTCCTGACTTTC | CASREFQGSSGANVLTF
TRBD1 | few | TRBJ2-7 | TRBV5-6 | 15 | TGTGCCAGCAGCTTGTGGGACAGGGATTATCACGAGCAGTACTTC | CASSLWDRDYHEQYF
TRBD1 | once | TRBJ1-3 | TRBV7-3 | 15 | TGTGCCAGCAGCTTTGGGACAGGGACAGGAAACACCATATATTTT | CASSFGTGTGNTIYF
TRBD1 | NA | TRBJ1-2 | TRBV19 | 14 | TGTGCCAGTACCGCGGGGTCAACAGGGGGTGGCTACACCTTC | CASTAGSTGGGYTF
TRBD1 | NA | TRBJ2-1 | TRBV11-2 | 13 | TGTGCCAGCAGCTCGACAGGGGCTGGCGAGCAGTTCTTC | CASSSTGAGEQFF
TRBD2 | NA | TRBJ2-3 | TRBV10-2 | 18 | TGCGCCAGCACGGGGCTAGCGGGGGCTAGAACTAGCACAGATACGCAGTATTTT | CASTGLAGARTSTDTQYF
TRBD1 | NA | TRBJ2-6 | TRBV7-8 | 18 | TGTGCCAGCAGCCTACCGGGACAGGGGGCCTATGGGGCCAACGTCCTGACTTTC | CASSLPGQGAYGANVLTF